This TCR beta chain was captured in a study of T-cell reconstitution after alpha-beta-depleted transplantation in children (dated by TCRdb to the mid-2010s). Background on the whole study: Using TCR repertoire profiling, the study quantitatively followed how T-cell immune reconstitution unfolded in children after TCRalphabeta/CD19-depleted allogeneic hematopoietic cell transplantation.

The CDR3, cysteine through phenylalanine, is 16 amino acids long. Only the CDR3 part of the read is kept: 48 bases, read in frame from the first base. V loses 2 bases at its end and J loses 7 bases; junction bases beyond the gene matches: 12. The germline V gene (reference sequence) specifies MNHEY as CDR1 and SMNVEV as CDR2. Libraries were constructed by PCR. The listed sequencing device is Illumina HiSeq 2500. TCR library preparation used molecular barcoding, with unique molecular identifiers applied to normalize quantification of the TCRbeta repertoire. TCRdb cleaned the public reads at Q25 with fastp, built clones with MiXCR and kept in-frame beta chains. Records with the same CDR3 protein are collapsed into one entry carrying the most frequent genes and DNA. The sample records fewer than 550,000 distinct CDR3 sequences, about an eighth of which are singletons. 11% to 15% of the sample lies in the top ten.

To note about this clonotype: The clone's antigen remains unknown. No much larger clone is present one base from it, and per-base qualities are unavailable.

The treatment or condition label, as the study defines it: allogeneic hematopoietic cell transplantation with graft depleted of TCRalphabeta T cells and CD19 B cells. Transplant recipients were children who received TCRalphabeta/CD19-depleted allogeneic hematopoietic cell grafts. General findings and caveats noted by the study authors: About two months after transplant, the apparently early recovery of alphabetaT-cell counts reportedly depended on just several hundred clones that had expanded rapidly and came from non-depleted graft cells. Over subsequent months, a decline in hyperexpanded clone frequencies was noted, and after one year, T-cell counts and TCRbeta diversity were mostly ascribed to newly produced T cells. In some patients, the high TCRbeta diversity seen at day 60 was put down to recipient T cells and intrathymic progenitors that had survived conditioning.

Sequenced here: PBMCs, mostly from graft donor cells, sampled 180 days after TCRalphabeta/CD19-depleted stem cell transplant. Recombination joined TRBV27 with TRBJ1-2; a stretch of 8 junction bases matches TRBD1. This TCR was sampled from a female patient aged 2-15 years who had a stem cell transplant for aplastic anemia, so the T cells may come from the graft donor. The CDR3 protein is CASSLGRQGAIGGYTF. Here is the DNA: TGTGCCAGCAGTTTAGGGCGGCAGGGGGCTATCGGTGGCTACACCTTC.